The entry below describes one T cell receptor beta chain. Its antigen is unknown. This specimen belongs to a study of cytomegalovirus exposure and HLA in healthy donors. Notes on the study in general: Most TCR sequences were uncommon, yet certain public TCRs appeared in many donors.

There are 16 residues in the CDR3. Germline V lookup: CDR1 SGHTS, CDR2 YDEGEE. V shed 1 base and J shed 2 bases, with 13 bases lying between them. Assay used: immunoSEQ multiplex PCR; TCRdb lists only in-frame clones, some missing. The top ten hold around 0.91% of the sample, which has a few hundred thousand clones, approximately 86% seen once. Input material: PBMCs. The V call is TRBV5-8, the J call TRBJ1-5; D not certain. The TCR originated in a man aged 25-45 years in good health and CMV-seronegative. The CDR3 nucleotides read TGTGCCAGCAGCTTGACCACAGCCACCGGCAATCAGCCCCAGCATTTT. It is translated as CASSLTTATGNQPQHF.